The clone carrying this T cell receptor (beta chain) was seen at least ten times. Its antigen is unknown. This sample stems from a study of regulatory T cells in long-lasting Graves disease. Study-level findings and limits: New patients shared roughly 960 public clonotypes, and persistent patients shared more, with around 2,600. Newly diagnosed disease favored TRBV20-1 and TRBJ2-1 over persistent disease.

iRepertoire HTBI primers and Arm-PCR of CDR3 regions built TCR beta libraries. MiXCR, applied by TCRdb to the multiplex PCR reads, yields one record per CDR3 protein. Among a few hundred thousand distinct CDR3 sequences listed, approximately 20% were seen once. Time point: newly diagnosed GD, antithyroid drugs for less than 3 months. Extracted RNA from PBMCs served as the source of the TCR library. Germline V gene lookup returns CDR1 DFQATT and CDR2 SNEGSKA (reference sequence). The CDR3 contains 14 residues. Germline trimming cut 3 bases from V and 7 bases from J; bases unmatched to any gene: 3. This sequence joins TRBV20-1 and TRBJ2-1; TRBD2 matches 13 bases. The source material was peripheral blood mononuclear cells (PBMCs), sampled at new diagnosis, from a patient treated with antithyroid drugs. This TCR was sampled from a female donor with Graves disease. DNA for the CDR3: TGCAGTGCTAGTAGACTAGCGGGAGGTAATGAGCAGTTCTTC. It encodes CSASRLAGGNEQFF.